One sample yielded the 30 T cell receptor beta chains listed below, sequenced in a study of PD-1 blockade in classical Hodgkin lymphoma. The assay was immunoSEQ multiplex PCR, and TCRdb's table has in-frame clones only and misses some. Of roughly 15,000 clones listed, more than 55% were seen once; the top ten hold 8.3%. All patients experienced relapse after autologous stem cell transplantation, and brentuximab vedotin exposure was variable. Sequenced material: peripheral blood mononuclear cells (PBMCs), taken before the second cycle of nivolumab. Every receptor here comes from a human donor with classical Hodgkin lymphoma.

This chain joins TRBV29-1 and TRBJ1-2; D remains ambiguous. The germline CDR1 and CDR2 sequences are SQVTM and ANQGSEA. The CDR3 length is 14 residues. V was trimmed by 3 bases and J by 0 bases, leaving 11 bases between them. The CDR3 protein is CSVDVEGSNYGYTF. DNA for the CDR3: TGCAGCGTTGACGTCGAGGGCTCTAACTATGGCTACACCTTC.

This clone was seen a single time. The chain carries TRBV5-6 and TRBJ2-1, with no clear D. The CDR3 is made up of 15 amino acids. V gave up 0 bases and J gave up 2 bases, with 9 bases separating them. Germline V CDR1 and CDR2: SGHDT, YYEEEE. CDR3 DNA sequence: TGTGCCAGCAGCTTGGGCGAGAGGACCTACAATGAGCAGTTCTTC. Translated, it gives CASSLGERTYNEQFF. Full variable domain (rest looked up from reference TRBV5-6 and TRBJ2-1): DAGVTQSPTHLIKTRGQQVTLRCSPKSGHDTVSWYQQALGQGPQFIFQYYEEEERQRGNFPDRFSGHQFPNYSSELNVNALLLGDSALYLCASSLGERTYNEQFFGPGTRLTVL.

The V call is TRBV6-1, the J call TRBJ2-1, with 9 positions matching TRBD2. The CDR3 contains 15 residues. Losses at the gene ends were 5 bases for V and 6 bases for J; bases not matched to a gene: 8. The germline CDR1 and CDR2 sequences are MNHNS and SASEGT. DNA for the CDR3: TGTGCCAGCAGTATAGCGGGAGTTCTCGGCAATGAGCAGTTCTTC. Translation gives CASSIAGVLGNEQFF.

V and J are TRBV6-5 and TRBJ1-2, with a weak D call TRBD1 (5 bases). The V end was cut by 0 bases, the J end by 4 bases, with 15 bases between. There are 16 residues in the CDR3. The V gene's germline CDR1 is MNHEY and CDR2 SVGAGI. CDR3: CASSYSPEGAGYGYTF. DNA of the CDR3: TGTGCCAGCAGTTACTCTCCGGAAGGGGCCGGCTATGGCTACACCTTC.

The V gene is TRBV27, the J gene TRBJ2-7; D ambiguous. CDR3 length equals 15 residues. Trimming shortened V by 2 bases and J by 0 bases, and 11 bases separated the two germline ends. Germline-derived CDR1 and CDR2 are MNHEY and SMNVEV (reference sequence). Here the CDR3 reads CASSLAAALSYEQYF. CDR3 sequence (DNA): TGTGCCAGCAGTTTAGCAGCCGCACTCTCCTACGAGCAGTACTTC.

This clone has just a few counts. One junction end does not reproduce the germline sequence, and a read error may be involved. The same CDR3 can be traced to other DNA sequences in this sample. The genes are TRBV4-1 and TRBJ2-7; TRBD1 matches at 7 bases. From germline, CDR1 is MGHRA and CDR2 YSYEKL. The CDR3 totals 14 residues. CDR3 sequence reads: CASSPAQGDHEQYF. DNA of the CDR3: TGTGCCAGCAGCCCGGCGCAGGGGGACCACGAGCAGTACTTC.

The rearrangement joins TRBV4-1 to TRBJ1-3, with D possibly TRBD1 on 6 matching bases. Germline-derived CDR1 and CDR2 are MGHRA and YSYEKL. Between the trimmed V and J ends, which lost 0 bases and 8 bases, there was a span of 14 bases. The length of the CDR3 is 15 residues. Here the CDR3 reads CASSQDQGPGYTIYF. In DNA, the CDR3 is TGCGCCAGCAGCCAAGATCAGGGGCCGGGTTACACCATATATTTT.

The chain is built from TRBV7-6 and TRBJ1-2, with D tentatively TRBD1 (6 bases). There are 17 residues in the CDR3. The germline V gene encodes CDR1 SGHVS and CDR2 FNYEAQ. Between the trimmed V and J ends, which lost 1 base and 0 bases, there was a span of 15 bases. CDR3: CASSLDRVGRANYGYTF. In nucleotides, the CDR3 is TGTGCCAGCAGCTTAGACAGGGTTGGCAGGGCTAACTATGGCTACACCTTC.

This clone has a single count. J is TRBJ2-1 and V is TRBV2; 9 nucleotides match TRBD2. Germline values: CDR1 SNHLY, CDR2 FYNNEI. CDR3 length equals 13 residues. The ends lost 3 bases at V and 10 bases at J; junction bases unmatched: 4. CDR3 loop: CASSDEREAEQFF. CDR3 DNA sequence: TGTGCCAGCAGTGACGAGCGGGAGGCCGAGCAGTTCTTC. Combining the CDR3 with reference TRBV2 and TRBJ2-1 gives the whole variable domain EPEVTQTPSHQVTQMGQEVILRCVPISNHLYFYWYRQILGQKVEFLVSFYNNEISEKSEIFDDQFSVERPDGSNFTLKIRSTKLEDSAMYFCASSDEREAEQFFGPGTRLTVL.

The V gene is TRBV13, the J gene TRBJ2-2; D might be TRBD1 (5 bases). V was cut by 5 bases and J by 2 bases, with 15 bases left in between. The germline CDR1 and CDR2 sequences are PRHDT and FYEKMQ (reference sequence). The CDR3 consists of 16 residues. In DNA, the CDR3 is TGTGCCAGCAGCCCCGCAGGGATGGGTAACACCGGGGAGCTGTTTTTT. The encoded protein is CASSPAGMGNTGELFF. The whole variable domain, remainder taken from reference TRBV13 and TRBJ2-2, is AAGVIQSPRHLIKEKRETATLKCYPIPRHDTVYWYQQGPGQDPQFLISFYEKMQSDKGSIPDRFSAQQFSDYHSELNMSSLELGDSALYFCASSPAGMGNTGELFFGEGSRLTVL.

The chain couples TRBV9 to TRBJ2-1, with D unclear. The CDR3 covers 16 residues. Germline values: CDR1 SGDLS, CDR2 YYNGEE. Trimming took off 0 bases at V and 2 bases at J, with 12 bases between the two ends. The CDR3 DNA is TGTGCCAGCAGCGTAGGTCCCGCGCGGACCTACAATGAGCAGTTCTTC. Encoded protein: CASSVGPARTYNEQFF.

The V and J genes are TRBV2 and TRBJ2-3, with TRBD2 matching over 12 bases. The germline gives CDR1 SNHLY, CDR2 FYNNEI. The V gene end was trimmed by 6 bases and the J gene end by 7 bases; junction bases not matched to a gene: 8. The CDR3 covers 15 residues. In DNA, the CDR3 is TGTGCCAGCAGAGCCCCTAGCGGGAGGGCTCATACGCAGTATTTT. Protein: CASRAPSGRAHTQYF.

V gene TRBV5-4 combines with J gene TRBJ1-1, with D perhaps TRBD1 (6 bases). Germline V gives CDR1 SGHNT, CDR2 YYREEE (reference sequence). This CDR3 comprises 15 residues. V lost 7 bases to trimming and J lost 1 base, with 17 bases between them. The CDR3 region is CASRPAGVKNTEAFF. In DNA form, the CDR3 reads TGTGCCAGCCGACCGGCAGGGGTGAAGAACACTGAAGCTTTCTTT.

The chain joins TRBV2 to TRBJ1-2; 12 nucleotides line up with TRBD1. Per germline, CDR1 SNHLY and CDR2 FYNNEI. The CDR3 is 17 residues long. Losses at the gene ends were 4 bases for V and 2 bases for J; bases not matched to a gene: 8. The DNA for the CDR3 is TGTGCCAGCAGTGCCGGGACAGGGGGCGTTTTAAACTATGGCTACACCTTC. Translated, it gives CASSAGTGGVLNYGYTF.

The chain is built from TRBV14 and TRBJ2-1; 7 positions agree with TRBD2. In germline, CDR1 is SGHDN, CDR2 FVKESK. Losses at the gene ends were 0 bases for V and 7 bases for J; bases not matched to a gene: 12. The CDR3 has 17 amino acids. This CDR3 reads CASSQEEYWEGGNEQFF. In nucleotides, the CDR3 is TGTGCCAGCAGCCAAGAAGAGTACTGGGAGGGAGGGAATGAGCAGTTCTTC.

This clone was seen a few times. The CDR3 here is CASSPGTSYNEQFF. For the CDR3, the DNA is TGCGCCAGCAGCCCCGGGACATCCTACAATGAGCAGTTCTTC. The chain has TRBV5-1 and TRBJ2-1; possibly TRBD1 for D (6 bases). V was trimmed by 4 bases and J by 1 base, leaving 9 bases between them. CDR1 and CDR2 (germline): SGHRS, YFSETQ. The CDR3 loop spans 14 amino acids.

The chain links TRBV28 to TRBJ1-2; D unresolved. The V gene's germline CDR1 is MDHEN and CDR2 SYDVKM. The V end lost 5 bases, the J end lost 2 bases, and 15 bases lay between the germline ends. CDR3 length: 15 amino acids. The CDR3, as DNA: TGTGCCAGCAGTCCCGCAGAGAGAATAAACTATGGCTACACCTTC. Its translation is CASSPAERINYGYTF.

This chain links TRBV4-1 with TRBJ1-1, with D uncertain. CDR1 and CDR2 from the germline V gene are MGHRA and YSYEKL. Trimming took 4 bases from V and 1 from J, leaving 10 bases between them. This CDR3 is built from 14 residues. In DNA form, the CDR3 reads TGCGCCAGCAGCCGAGTGACCCAGAACACTGAAGCTTTCTTT. Amino acid sequence: CASSRVTQNTEAFF.

This clone was detected only a few times. This chain uses TRBV29-1 with TRBJ2-2, with 7 bases matching TRBD1. CDR3 size: 15 residues. Per the germline V gene, CDR1 is SQVTM and CDR2 is ANQGSEA. Germline trimming cut 6 bases from V and 2 bases from J; bases unmatched to any gene: 9. Here the CDR3 reads CSVNRDSYNTGELFF. DNA of the CDR3: TGCAGCGTAAACCGGGACAGTTATAACACCGGGGAGCTGTTTTTT.

The chain employs TRBV18 and TRBJ2-5; D unclear. Trimming cost V 3 bases and J 1 base, with 12 bases left between them. The CDR3 is 15 amino acids. Germline V gene data show CDR1 as KGHSH and CDR2 as LQKENI. The CDR3 region is CASSPHTRFQETQYF. In DNA form, the CDR3 reads TGTGCCAGCTCACCTCACACCCGGTTCCAAGAGACCCAGTACTTC.

The chain recombines TRBV28 with TRBJ2-4, with D perhaps TRBD1 (5 bases). V shed 7 bases and J shed 5 bases, with 15 bases lying between them. The CDR3 extends over 14 amino acids. Germline assignment: CDR1 MDHEN and CDR2 SYDVKM. The CDR3 DNA reads TGTGCCAGCATACCCAGGGCGAGACAAAACATTCAGTACTTC. Translated: CASIPRARQNIQYF.

The chain is built from TRBV30 and TRBJ1-1; D possibly corresponds to TRBD1 (6 bases). V dropped 3 bases and J dropped 11 bases, with 13 bases sitting between them. This CDR3 comprises 11 residues. The germline CDR1 and CDR2 sequences are GTSNPN and SVGIG (reference sequence). Here the CDR3 DNA reads TGTGCCTGGAGAAGGAACAGGGACGCTTTCTTT. Amino acid sequence: CAWRRNRDAFF.

The CDR3 sequence is CSGGREETQYF. The CDR3 coding sequence is TGCAGCGGTGGGAGGGAAGAGACCCAGTACTTC. V is TRBV20-1 and J is TRBJ2-5; TRBD2 matches at 7 bases. Germline values: CDR1 DFQATT, CDR2 SNEGSKA (reference sequence). This CDR3 is built from 11 residues.

The V and J genes are TRBV5-4 and TRBJ1-4, with 9 bases that match TRBD1. Germline V gives CDR1 SGHNT, CDR2 YYREEE (reference sequence). This CDR3 region has 14 residues. The V gene end was trimmed by 3 bases and the J gene end by 11 bases; junction bases not matched to a gene: 8. This CDR3 reads CASSSLGTGPKLFF. CDR3 bases: TGTGCCAGCAGCTCCCTTGGGACAGGGCCGAAACTGTTTTTT.

This clone is medium-sized (0.01 to 0.1%) in the sample. J is TRBJ2-7 and V is TRBV19; the match to TRBD2 covers 8 bases. The length of the CDR3 is 13 residues. J was trimmed by 4 bases and V by 3 bases; bases with no gene match: 2. From germline, CDR1 is LNHDA and CDR2 SQIVND (reference sequence). The CDR3 coding sequence is TGTGCCAGTAGTATTACTAGCGGATACGAGCAGTACTTC. Protein sequence: CASSITSGYEQYF.

This clone was counted only a few times. The chain recombines TRBV5-1 with TRBJ2-7; TRBD1 matches 11 bases. Germline trimming cut 1 base from V and 4 bases from J; bases unmatched to any gene: 4. The germline CDR1 and CDR2 sequences are SGHRS and YFSETQ. CDR3 length: 15 amino acids. The CDR3 nucleotides read TGCGCCAGCAGCTTGAAGGGACAGGGGGATTACGAGCAGTACTTC. Encoded protein: CASSLKGQGDYEQYF.

The chain links TRBV9 to TRBJ2-3; D possibly corresponds to TRBD1 (5 bases). V lost 0 bases and J lost 4, with 12 bases in between. CDR3 length: 15 residues. Germline V gene lookup returns CDR1 SGDLS and CDR2 YYNGEE. This chain's CDR3 is CASSVELGEADTQYF. CDR3 coding DNA: TGTGCCAGCAGCGTAGAGTTAGGGGAAGCAGATACGCAGTATTTT.

The gene calls are TRBV7-9 and TRBJ2-7; possibly TRBD2 for D (5 bases). CDR1 and CDR2 from the germline V gene are SEHNR and FQNEAQ (reference sequence). The V end lost 1 base, the J end lost 3 bases, and 10 bases lay between the germline ends. The CDR3 is made up of 14 amino acids. The CDR3 protein is CASSLGTVLYEQYF. The DNA of the CDR3 is TGTGCCAGCAGCTTAGGGACTGTTCTCTACGAGCAGTACTTC. Full variable domain (outside the CDR3, taken from reference TRBV7-9 and TRBJ2-7): DTGVSQNPRHKITKRGQNVTFRCDPISEHNRLYWYRQTLGQGPEFLTYFQNEAQLEKSRLLSDRFSAERPKGSFSTLEIQRTEQGDSAMYLCASSLGTVLYEQYFGPGTRLTVT.

This clone was seen a single time. The chain carries TRBV18 and TRBJ2-7, with 7 bases lining up with TRBD2. The V segment lost 2 bases and the J segment 0 bases; nucleotides outside the gene matches: 4. Germline loops: CDR1 KGHSH, CDR2 LQKENI. The CDR3 sequence is 15 residues long. CDR3 coding DNA: TGTGCCAGCTCACCAAACGGGAGGAGCTCCTACGAGCAGTACTTC. This codes for CASSPNGRSSYEQYF. Variable domain in full (rest from reference TRBV18 and TRBJ2-7): NAGVMQNPRHLVRRRGQEARLRCSPMKGHSHVYWYRQLPEEGLKFMVYLQKENIIDESGMPKERFSAEFPKEGPSILRIQQVVRGDSAAYFCASSPNGRSSYEQYFGPGTRLTVT.

The CDR3 loop reads CASSGTGDGYTF. Here the CDR3 DNA reads TGTGCCAGCAGCGGGACAGGAGATGGCTACACCTTC. The J gene is TRBJ1-2, the V gene TRBV5-4; 8 bases are shared with TRBD1. The ends lost 4 bases at V and 6 bases at J; junction bases unmatched: 2. Germline CDR1 reads SGHNT; CDR2 reads YYREEE (reference sequence). The CDR3 runs to 12 residues.